The 30 T cell receptor beta chains reported below all come from one sample, sequenced in a study of CD4 T cells in relation to SARS-CoV-2 and coronaviruses. Their target antigens are unknown. Assay used: immunoSEQ multiplex PCR; TCRdb lists only in-frame clones, some missing. The sample includes tens of thousands of clones, about 87% of them seen just once. What was sequenced was naive CD4+ T cells from PBMCs, cultured in vitro. The sample's subset: naive CD4+ T cells isolated by negative enrichment. The receptors originated from an adult with COVID-19.

This clone occurred once. CDR3 sequence: CATSRDPTGYYEQYF. The CDR3, as DNA: TGTGCCACCAGCAGAGATCCGACGGGATACTACGAGCAGTACTTC. The chain combines TRBV15 with TRBJ2-7; weak D call: TRBD2 (5 bases). This CDR3 has 15 residues. V was trimmed by 0 bases and J by 3 bases, leaving 12 bases between them. From germline, CDR1 is LNHNV and CDR2 YYDKDF (reference sequence).

The gene calls are TRBV6-5 and TRBJ1-2; TRBD1 matches 9 bases. Per the germline V gene, CDR1 is MNHEY and CDR2 is SVGAGI. This CDR3 contains 15 residues. J lost 6 bases, V lost 5 bases, and 10 bases had no gene match. The CDR3 is CASSQTGGWADGYTF. The CDR3 region has the DNA TGTGCCAGCAGTCAGACAGGGGGTTGGGCGGATGGCTACACCTTC.

The J gene is TRBJ2-1, the V gene TRBV6-5, with 13 bases matching TRBD2. V trimming: 7 bases; J trimming: 6 bases; junction bases outside the gene matches: 6. The CDR3 is 15 amino acids. From germline, CDR1 is MNHEY and CDR2 SVGAGI. The DNA of the CDR3 is TGTGCCAGCATTGGACTAGCGGGAGCCCTCAATGAGCAGTTCTTC. This encodes CASIGLAGALNEQFF.

The chain uses TRBV3-1 (or the pseudogene TRBV3-2) and TRBJ1-4; 11 positions match TRBD1. V lost 3 bases to trimming and J lost 2 bases; unmatched junction nucleotides: 5. The CDR3 covers 17 residues. Germline V gives CDR1 LGHDT, CDR2 YNNKEL (reference sequence). In DNA, the CDR3 is TGTGCCAGCAGCCACCCCGGACAGGGGGCGACTAATGAAAAACTGTTTTTT. Its protein is CASSHPGQGATNEKLFF.

The rearrangement joins TRBV28 to TRBJ2-1, with no clear D. Germline loops: CDR1 MDHEN, CDR2 SYDVKM. Trimming left V 6 bases short and J 6 bases short, with 6 bases between. The CDR3 length is 11 residues. The chain's CDR3 is CASRSINEQFF. For the CDR3, the DNA is TGTGCCAGCAGGTCCATCAATGAGCAGTTCTTC.

The chain employs TRBV3-1 (or the pseudogene TRBV3-2) and TRBJ2-1; TRBD2 matches at 7 bases. V dropped 6 bases and J dropped 5; count of bases not matched to a gene: 10. Per the germline V gene, CDR1 is LGHDT and CDR2 is YNNKEL (reference sequence). The CDR3 consists of 15 residues. The CDR3 spells CASRRTLADHNEQFF. DNA of the CDR3: TGTGCCAGCAGGAGGACGCTAGCGGACCACAATGAGCAGTTCTTC.

This rearrangement joins TRBV20-1 to TRBJ2-2; no firm D call. V dropped 6 bases and J dropped 5 bases, with 7 bases sitting between them. Per germline, CDR1 DFQATT and CDR2 SNEGSKA (reference sequence). This CDR3 comprises 11 residues. The DNA for the CDR3 is TGCAGTGCCCTAGGAACCGGGGAGCTGTTTTTT. Translation: CSALGTGELFF.

The rearrangement joins TRBV28 to TRBJ1-5; tentative D call: TRBD1 (6 bases). Per germline, CDR1 MDHEN and CDR2 SYDVKM. Trimming pared 11 bases from V and 5 bases from J, leaving 19 bases between. This CDR3 comprises 14 residues. For the CDR3, the DNA is TGTGCCGTCCGAGGGGGATACGGCGATCAGCCCCAGCATTTT. It translates to CAVRGGYGDQPQHF.

The rearrangement links TRBV6-6 to TRBJ1-5; 7 nucleotides match TRBD1. CDR3 length equals 15 residues. Germline V gives CDR1 MNHNY, CDR2 SVGAGI (reference sequence). V was pared by 6 bases and J by 0 bases, with 5 bases of the junction left unmatched. The CDR3 protein is CASSPGGYSNQPQHF. CDR3 bases: TGTGCCAGCAGCCCAGGGGGGTATAGCAATCAGCCCCAGCATTTT.

The chain combines TRBV29-1 with TRBJ2-2; TRBD1 matches at 7 bases. Germline CDR1 reads SQVTM; CDR2 reads ANQGSEA. Unmatched junction bases numbered 13, after V lost 7 bases and J lost 5 bases. This CDR3 comprises 15 residues. This chain's CDR3 is CSAEAGQVNTGELFF. The CDR3 nucleotides read TGCAGCGCGGAGGCTGGACAGGTAAATACCGGGGAGCTGTTTTTT.

This chain links TRBV18 with TRBJ1-4, with TRBD1 matching 7 bases. Germline CDR1 and CDR2: KGHSH and LQKENI. V was clipped by 2 bases and J by 8 bases; unmatched bases: 5. The CDR3 loop spans 14 amino acids. The CDR3 is CASSPETGNEKLFF. The CDR3 coding sequence is TGTGCCAGCTCACCAGAGACAGGGAACGAAAAACTGTTTTTT.

The chain carries TRBV9 and TRBJ1-3; 7 bases fit TRBD1. Germline assignment: CDR1 SGDLS and CDR2 YYNGEE. There are 18 residues in the CDR3. V shed 0 bases, J shed 0 bases, and the junction held 9 bases outside the gene matches. In DNA, the CDR3 is TGTGCCAGCAGCGTAGGGGGGACAGAACTTGTCTCTGGAAACACCATATATTTT. Translating gives CASSVGGTELVSGNTIYF.

The chain is built from TRBV4-1 and TRBJ2-4, with 12 bases that match TRBD2. V trimming: 4 bases; J trimming: 3 bases; junction bases outside the gene matches: 13. Germline-derived CDR1 and CDR2 are MGHRA and YSYEKL. The CDR3 has 19 amino acids. The CDR3 DNA is TGCGCCAGCAGCCCAGGGTCTAGCGGGAGGGGGTCGGTCAAAAACATTCAGTACTTC. Translated: CASSPGSSGRGSVKNIQYF.

The chain links TRBV7-9 to TRBJ2-7; D is unclear. The germline V and J ends were trimmed by 1 base and 7 bases, with 17 bases remaining between them. Germline CDR1 SEHNR, CDR2 FQNEAQ (reference sequence). CDR3 length equals 15 residues. CDR3 amino acids: CASSLVQFPPREQYF. The CDR3 coding sequence is TGTGCCAGCAGCTTAGTCCAGTTCCCCCCTCGTGAGCAGTACTTC.

V gene TRBV6-6 combines with J gene TRBJ1-4; D might be TRBD1 (5 bases). The CDR3 runs to 14 residues. Trimming pared 2 bases from V and 7 bases from J, leaving 11 bases between. CDR1 is MNHNY, CDR2 SVGAGI, per germline (reference sequence). The CDR3 reads CASSYIREGEKLFF. CDR3 bases: TGTGCCAGCAGTTACATCAGGGAAGGTGAAAAACTGTTTTTT.

The chain employs TRBV18 and TRBJ2-1, with 7 bases fitting TRBD2. Germline V CDR1 and CDR2: KGHSH, LQKENI. CDR3 size: 16 residues. Unmatched junction bases numbered 9, after V lost 3 bases and J lost 4 bases. The CDR3 DNA sequence: TGTGCCAGCTCACCGGCGGGAGTCTCCCTATACAATGAGCAGTTCTTC. This encodes CASSPAGVSLYNEQFF. Together with reference TRBV18 and TRBJ2-1, the CDR3 gives the full variable domain: NAGVMQNPRHLVRRRGQEARLRCSPMKGHSHVYWYRQLPEEGLKFMVYLQKENIIDESGMPKERFSAEFPKEGPSILRIQQVVRGDSAAYFCASSPAGVSLYNEQFFGPGTRLTVL.

The V gene is TRBV7-2, the J gene TRBJ2-6; D gene unclear. Trimming pared 2 bases from V and 10 bases from J, leaving 15 bases between. Germline V gene lookup returns CDR1 SGHTA and CDR2 FQGNSA. CDR3 length: 15 amino acids. This CDR3 is CASSLFGPPVNVLTF. The CDR3 DNA is TGTGCCAGCAGCTTATTTGGACCACCGGTGAACGTCCTGACTTTC.

This clone was counted a single time. V usage is TRBV5-1 and J usage is TRBJ1-4; TRBD1 is a possible D gene (5 bases). The CDR3 covers 16 residues. Germline CDR1 is SGHRS and CDR2 is YFSETQ. V shed 3 bases and J shed 0 bases, with 12 bases lying between them. CDR3 DNA sequence: TGCGCCAGCAGCTCCGCGGGGGGGGCAACTAATGAAAAACTGTTTTTT. It specifies CASSSAGGATNEKLFF.

This clone has only a few counts. CDR3 amino acids: CASSSPAGMNTEAFF. DNA for the CDR3: TGCGCCAGCAGCTCCCCGGCCGGGATGAACACTGAAGCTTTCTTT. The rearrangement uses TRBV5-1 and TRBJ1-1, with D hard to call. Germline CDR1 SGHRS, CDR2 YFSETQ. V gave up 3 bases and J gave up 0 bases, with 12 bases separating them. The CDR3 runs to 15 residues.

V usage is TRBV3-1 (or the pseudogene TRBV3-2) and J usage is TRBJ1-6, with D perhaps TRBD1 (5 bases). Germline V CDR1 and CDR2: LGHDT, YNNKEL (reference sequence). Trimming stripped 0 bases from V and 5 bases from J, with 11 bases between. The CDR3 length is 16 residues. The CDR3 DNA is TGTGCCAGCAGCCAAGATCTCGGGGCAAATAATTCACCCCTCCACTTT. Translating gives CASSQDLGANNSPLHF.

The J gene is TRBJ2-1, the V gene TRBV30; D may match TRBD1 or TRBD2 (5 bases each). The length of the CDR3 is 16 residues. Trimming stripped 4 bases from V and 4 bases from J, with 20 bases between. CDR1 is GTSNPN, CDR2 SVGIG, per germline (reference sequence). The CDR3 sequence: CAWMSLRGGGYNEQFF. The DNA for the CDR3 is TGTGCCTGGATGTCCCTCCGGGGCGGAGGATACAATGAGCAGTTCTTC.

This chain uses TRBV13 with TRBJ2-1; tentative D call: TRBD2 (6 bases). Germline CDR1 reads PRHDT; CDR2 reads FYEKMQ (reference sequence). V shed 5 bases and J shed 1 base, with 27 bases lying between them. This CDR3 comprises 20 residues. The CDR3, as DNA: TGTGCCAGCAGCCTGCAGGTTGGGATGGCTGCGGGAAGATCCTACAATGAGCAGTTCTTC. Translated: CASSLQVGMAAGRSYNEQFF. The full variable domain, in which reference TRBV13 and TRBJ2-1 provide the parts outside the CDR3, is AAGVIQSPRHLIKEKRETATLKCYPIPRHDTVYWYQQGPGQDPQFLISFYEKMQSDKGSIPDRFSAQQFSDYHSELNMSSLELGDSALYFCASSLQVGMAAGRSYNEQFFGPGTRLTVL.

This clone was found a few times. The chain links TRBV7-2 to TRBJ2-2, with 9 nucleotides matching TRBD2. Germline-derived CDR1 and CDR2 are SGHTA and FQGNSA. The CDR3 extends over 16 amino acids. V was clipped by 4 bases and J by 3 bases; unmatched bases: 6. The CDR3 coding sequence is TGTGCCAGCAGCTCGTGGACTAGCGCTCACACCGGGGAGCTGTTTTTT. Translation gives CASSSWTSAHTGELFF.

This chain connects TRBV6-2 or TRBV6-3 to TRBJ2-1, with 8 bases fitting TRBD2. Germline V lookup: CDR1 MNHEY, CDR2 SVGEGT. Unmatched junction bases numbered 6, after V lost 0 bases and J lost 8 bases. There are 15 residues in the CDR3. The CDR3 coding sequence is TGTGCCAGCAGTTACTCGGCGGGAGGTGTGGATGAGCAGTTCTTC. It codes for CASSYSAGGVDEQFF.

V gene TRBV10-3 combines with J gene TRBJ2-3; perhaps TRBD2 as D (6 bases). Germline-derived CDR1 and CDR2 are ENHRY and SYGVKD. The CDR3 consists of 14 residues. Trimming removed 0 bases from V and 6 bases from J, with 10 bases in between. The CDR3 DNA reads as TGTGCCATCAGTGAGTCGGGGGGAGCGGATACGCAGTATTTT. Its protein product is CAISESGGADTQYF.

CDR3 sequence reads: CAWSDGPMGLAGAGELFF. CDR3 nucleotide sequence: TGTGCCTGGAGCGACGGCCCCATGGGACTAGCGGGAGCCGGGGAGCTGTTTTTT. This chain connects TRBV30 to TRBJ2-2, with 14 bases fitting TRBD2. This CDR3 region has 18 residues. CDR1 is GTSNPN, CDR2 SVGIG, per germline (reference sequence). J gave up 6 bases and V 3 bases, and 12 bases lay outside the gene matches.

The chain recombines TRBV27 with TRBJ1-1; TRBD1 aligns across 8 bases. Germline CDR1 MNHEY, CDR2 SMNVEV (reference sequence). With 6 bases clipped from V and 6 bases from J, the junction kept 12 bases outside the gene matches. The CDR3 spans 15 residues. In DNA, the CDR3 is TGTGCCAGCAGACGCGGGGGACAGGTAGTCGCTGAAGCTTTCTTT. This codes for CASRRGGQVVAEAFF.

The chain couples TRBV6-5 to TRBJ2-7; 7 positions agree with TRBD1. The CDR3 spans 13 residues. Germline V gene sequence: CDR1 MNHEY, CDR2 SVGAGI. V dropped 2 bases and J dropped 7; count of bases not matched to a gene: 5. CDR3 residues: CASSYLPRGEQYF. Written as DNA, the CDR3 is TGTGCCAGCAGTTACCTCCCCAGGGGGGAGCAGTACTTC.

The V and J genes are TRBV27 and TRBJ1-1; no definite D call. This CDR3 spans 16 amino acids. Germline CDR1 is MNHEY and CDR2 is SMNVEV (reference sequence). V lost 9 bases, J lost 1 base, and 21 bases lay in between. The CDR3 is CASQPNRDWGNTEAFF. The CDR3 DNA sequence: TGTGCCAGTCAGCCAAATCGAGACTGGGGGAACACTGAAGCTTTCTTT.

The chain employs TRBV3-1 (or the pseudogene TRBV3-2) and TRBJ2-6; D gene uncertain. Per germline, CDR1 LGHDT and CDR2 YNNKEL (reference sequence). The CDR3 contains 15 residues. V lost 0 bases, J lost 2 bases, and 5 bases lay in between. The CDR3 DNA reads as TGTGCCAGCAGCCAAGATACGACTGGGGCCAACGTCCTGACTTTC. It specifies CASSQDTTGANVLTF.